A single T cell receptor beta chain is shown here with its context. The data were obtained in a study of cytomegalovirus exposure and HLA in healthy donors. The PCR ran on 60 Vbeta and 13 Jbeta primers. TCRdb's copy holds only in-frame clones and misses some; the assay was immunoSEQ multiplex PCR. The repertoire has 150,000 to 250,000 clones, over 75% of them found once; the top ten carry about 2.5%. V was clipped by 4 bases and J by 0 bases, with 14 bases between them. Germline CDR1 SGHTA, CDR2 FQGTGA. This CDR3 has 16 residues. This rearrangement joins TRBV7-3 to TRBJ2-3; the D gene is possibly TRBD2 (5 bases). Sequencing was done on a sample of PBMCs. The TCR originated in a woman aged 45-65 years in good health and CMV-seronegative. As DNA, the CDR3 is TGTGCCAGCAGCTCTGGACTGGTCCCTAGCACAGATACGCAGTATTTT. Protein: CASSSGLVPSTDTQYF.